What follows are 32 T cell receptor beta chains derived from one specimen sequenced in a study of blood T cell repertoires in COVID-19. Produced via immunoSEQ multiplex PCR; TCRdb's table is partial and in-frame only. The data hold roughly 250,000 clones, with about 87% observed a single time. The sample taken for sequencing was peripheral blood. The receptors here all came from a man aged 60-69 years who had recovered from COVID-19.

The genes are TRBV5-8 and TRBJ2-2; possibly TRBD1 for D (6 bases). The germline V gene encodes CDR1 SGHTS and CDR2 YDEGEE. The V end was cut by 0 bases, the J end by 4 bases, with 13 bases between. The CDR3 totals 16 residues. CDR3 residues: CASSLELGAGTGELFF. The CDR3 region has the DNA TGTGCCAGCAGCTTGGAGTTGGGGGCCGGCACCGGGGAGCTGTTTTTT.

This clone occurred once. CDR3 in DNA: TGTGCCATCCTCCAGGAGGGGAGAAGAGACGATGAGCAGTTCTTC. This gives the protein CAILQEGRRDDEQFF. V is TRBV10-3 and J is TRBJ2-1; weak D call: TRBD2 (6 bases). Germline V lookup: CDR1 ENHRY, CDR2 SYGVKD. V was cut by 8 bases and J by 8 bases, with 22 bases left in between. CDR3 size: 15 residues.

The V and J genes are TRBV18 and TRBJ2-5; D remains unclear. V lost 3 bases and J 1 base, leaving 6 bases between the germline ends. The CDR3 is 13 residues long. Germline loops: CDR1 KGHSH, CDR2 LQKENI. Here the CDR3 DNA reads TGTGCCAGCTCACCGAACAGCCAAGAGACCCAGTACTTC. This codes for CASSPNSQETQYF. The variable domain in full, with the rest retrieved from reference TRBV18 and TRBJ2-5, is NAGVMQNPRHLVRRRGQEARLRCSPMKGHSHVYWYRQLPEEGLKFMVYLQKENIIDESGMPKERFSAEFPKEGPSILRIQQVVRGDSAAYFCASSPNSQETQYFGPGTRLLVL.

The V call is TRBV12-3 or TRBV12-4, the J call TRBJ1-1; D perhaps matches TRBD1 (5 bases). CDR3 length: 13 amino acids. V was cut by 4 bases and J by 5 bases, with 11 bases left in between. The CDR3 protein is CASSWGGSTEAFF. The CDR3, as DNA: TGTGCCAGCAGTTGGGGGGGTTCGACTGAAGCTTTCTTT.

This clone was recorded a few times. The chain recombines TRBV6-6 with TRBJ2-7, with D possibly matching TRBD1 (6 bases). Germline lookup yields CDR1 MNHNY and CDR2 SVGAGI (reference sequence). The CDR3 is made up of 18 amino acids. V dropped 5 bases and J dropped 2 bases, with 25 bases sitting between them. CDR3 in amino acids: CASSRPMGLTGSPYEQYF. In nucleotides, the CDR3 is TGTGCCAGCAGTCGACCAATGGGGCTAACAGGGTCCCCCTACGAGCAGTACTTC.

In this sample, this clone turned up once. V gene TRBV4-1 combines with J gene TRBJ1-1, with 12 positions matching TRBD1. The CDR3 has 17 residues. V lost 3 bases, J lost 3 bases, and 8 bases stayed unmatched. In germline, CDR1 is MGHRA, CDR2 YSYEKL. This CDR3 is CASSQDRDRGHYTEAFF. The CDR3 DNA is TGCGCCAGCAGCCAGGACCGGGACAGGGGGCACTACACTGAAGCTTTCTTT.

V is TRBV18 and J is TRBJ1-3, with D possibly being TRBD1 (6 bases). The germline CDR1 and CDR2 sequences are KGHSH and LQKENI. V was clipped by 10 bases and J by 4 bases, with 11 bases between them. This CDR3 is 12 amino acids long. The chain's CDR3 is CATTGSGNTIYF. In DNA, the CDR3 is TGTGCCACAACAGGGTCAGGAAACACCATATATTTT.

The J gene is TRBJ2-5, the V gene TRBV6-1; 7 positions agree with TRBD2. The CDR3 is 16 amino acids. The germline V gene has CDR1 MNHNS and CDR2 SASEGT. Germline trimming cut 2 bases from V and 1 base from J; bases unmatched to any gene: 7. The CDR3 reads CASSEYPAGLQETQYF. CDR3 bases: TGTGCCAGCAGTGAATACCCAGCGGGGCTCCAAGAGACCCAGTACTTC.

The chain employs TRBV5-1 and TRBJ2-3; tentatively, D is TRBD2 (5 bases). The germline CDR1 and CDR2 sequences are SGHRS and YFSETQ. V was cut by 2 bases and J by 2 bases, with 9 bases left in between. The CDR3 loop spans 14 amino acids. CDR3: CASSFVGVTDTQYF. The CDR3 nucleotides read TGCGCCAGCAGCTTCGTCGGGGTCACAGATACGCAGTATTTT.

Here the CDR3 reads CASNSGGMGEQYF. The DNA of the CDR3 is TGTGCCAGCAACTCGGGAGGGATGGGGGAGCAGTACTTC. The chain links TRBV11-2 to TRBJ2-7, with 8 bases lining up with TRBD2. Unmatched junction bases numbered 9, after V lost 7 bases and J lost 7 bases. The V gene's germline CDR1 is SGHAT and CDR2 FQNNGV. CDR3 size: 13 residues.

This clone has just one count. The chain uses TRBV29-1 and TRBJ2-7; TRBD1 matches 8 bases. Germline values: CDR1 SQVTM, CDR2 ANQGSEA. V shed 6 bases and J 5 bases; nucleotides not matched to a gene: 0. This CDR3 region has 10 residues. CDR3 residues: CSVQGDEQYF. CDR3 DNA: TGCAGCGTACAGGGGGACGAGCAGTACTTC.

The gene calls are TRBV11-2 and TRBJ2-7; D may be TRBD1 (5 bases). This CDR3 has 15 residues. The V end was cut by 5 bases, the J end by 0 bases, with 14 bases between. Germline V CDR1 and CDR2: SGHAT, FQNNGV. CDR3 region: CASSDQGSSSYEQYF. Here the CDR3 DNA reads TGTGCCAGCAGCGATCAGGGTTCTAGCTCCTACGAGCAGTACTTC.

The V and J genes are TRBV6-2 or TRBV6-3 and TRBJ2-3; TRBD1 is a possible D gene (5 bases). The CDR3 runs 14 residues. Germline V CDR1 and CDR2: MNHEY, SVGEGT. V was shortened by 2 bases and J by 6 bases, with 12 bases between the two germline ends. CDR3 sequence reads: CASSYGAWQDTQYF. CDR3 DNA sequence: TGTGCCAGCAGTTACGGGGCGTGGCAGGATACGCAGTATTTT.

V gene TRBV7-9 combines with J gene TRBJ1-3; 11 nucleotides agree with TRBD1. Germline trimming cut 5 bases from V and 4 bases from J; bases unmatched to any gene: 7. The CDR3 is made up of 16 amino acids. Germline lookup yields CDR1 SEHNR and CDR2 FQNEAQ (reference sequence). The CDR3 DNA follows: TGTGCCAGCAGCCAAATCGGACAGGGGGCAGGAAACACCATATATTTT. Protein product: CASSQIGQGAGNTIYF.

The chain couples TRBV9 to TRBJ2-7; D unresolved. Trimming removed 4 bases at V and 2 bases at J, with 13 bases between. Germline V gene data show CDR1 as SGDLS and CDR2 as YYNGEE. The CDR3 is made up of 14 amino acids. The CDR3 region has the DNA TGTGCCAGCAGCCCCTCAGCAGGCACCTACGAGCAGTACTTC. Its translation is CASSPSAGTYEQYF.

This sequence joins TRBV7-8 and TRBJ1-2; D gene uncertain. Trimming stripped 5 bases from V and 2 bases from J, with 21 bases between. CDR1 is SGHVS, CDR2 FQNEAQ, per germline. The CDR3 is 17 residues long. The CDR3 is CASSGARASGRNYGYTF. The CDR3 nucleotides read TGTGCCAGCAGCGGAGCGCGGGCCAGCGGCAGAAACTATGGCTACACCTTC.

The table lists this clone with a few counts. The V call is TRBV6-5, the J call TRBJ1-1, with D possibly TRBD1 on 6 matching bases. CDR1 is MNHEY and CDR2 is SVGAGI in the germline V gene. The V gene lost 2 bases and the J gene lost 1 base, with 11 bases spanning the gap. The CDR3 has 15 amino acids. CDR3 bases: TGTGCCAGCAGTTACCTCAGGGGCCCGAACACTGAAGCTTTCTTT. Translated: CASSYLRGPNTEAFF.

The V gene is TRBV18, the J gene TRBJ1-2, with 8 nucleotides matching TRBD1. This CDR3 contains 17 residues. CDR1 is KGHSH and CDR2 is LQKENI in the germline V gene. Germline trimming cut 5 bases from V and 3 bases from J; bases unmatched to any gene: 14. The CDR3 region has the DNA TGTGCCAGCTCAGCTATCCCGGCAGGACAGGGATACTATGGCTACACCTTC. Translating it yields CASSAIPAGQGYYGYTF.

This rearrangement joins TRBV5-1 to TRBJ1-2; 8 bases map to TRBD1. Germline CDR1 reads SGHRS; CDR2 reads YFSETQ. The CDR3 runs 15 residues. The V and J ends lost 3 bases and 5 bases, in that order; junction bases with no gene match: 9. Here the CDR3 reads CASSYQDRVGYGYTF. In nucleotides, the CDR3 is TGCGCCAGCAGCTACCAGGACAGGGTTGGATATGGCTACACCTTC.

Here the CDR3 reads CASSLVGGLSNQPQHF. The CDR3 nucleotides are TGTGCCAGCAGCTTAGTGGGCGGGTTGAGCAATCAGCCCCAGCATTTT. The chain carries TRBV7-6 and TRBJ1-5; no definite D call. The CDR3 consists of 16 residues. Germline V gene sequence: CDR1 SGHVS, CDR2 FNYEAQ. V lost 1 base, J lost 1 base, and 11 bases lay in between. Combining the CDR3 with reference TRBV7-6 and TRBJ1-5 gives the whole variable domain GAGVSQSPRYKVTKRGQDVALRCDPISGHVSLYWYRQALGQGPEFLTYFNYEAQQDKSGLPNDRFSAERPEGSISTLTIQRTEQRDSAMYRCASSLVGGLSNQPQHFGDGTRLSIL.

V is TRBV3-1 (or the pseudogene TRBV3-2) and J is TRBJ1-6; 8 bases line up with TRBD1. The CDR3 spans 14 residues. The ends lost 3 bases at V and 8 bases at J; junction bases unmatched: 3. Germline V CDR1 and CDR2: LGHDT, YNNKEL (reference sequence). The CDR3 DNA is TGTGCCAGCAGCCATGGGACAGGTTATTCACCCCTCCACTTT. The encoded protein is CASSHGTGYSPLHF.

This chain joins TRBV19 and TRBJ1-4; no firm D call. V dropped 2 bases and J dropped 7 bases, with 11 bases sitting between them. The V gene's germline CDR1 is LNHDA and CDR2 SQIVND (reference sequence). The CDR3 covers 14 residues. The CDR3 nucleotides are TGTGCCAGTAGTATACTACAGCAAGGTGAAAAACTGTTTTTT. Translation: CASSILQQGEKLFF.

V and J are TRBV7-2 and TRBJ1-2, with TRBD1 matching 11 bases. Germline V lookup: CDR1 SGHTA, CDR2 FQGNSA. CDR3 size: 17 residues. Trimming removed 5 bases from V and 5 bases from J; junction bases left unmatched: 13. Here the CDR3 DNA reads TGTGCCAGCAGCACAAGGGGGGGACAGGGGGTATCTTATGGCTACACCTTC. It translates to CASSTRGGQGVSYGYTF.

The DNA for the CDR3 is TGTGCCAGCAGCCAAGGGATTAGCGGGGGAACCTACGAGCAGTACTTC. As protein: CASSQGISGGTYEQYF. The chain recombines TRBV4-2 with TRBJ2-7; TRBD2 aligns across 9 bases. CDR3 length: 16 amino acids. Trimming cost V 1 base and J 2 bases; bases outside gene matches: 6. From germline, CDR1 is LGHNA and CDR2 YNFKEQ.

The CDR3 protein is CASSVATGGARARYTF. CDR3 nucleotides: TGTGCCAGCAGCGTAGCAACAGGGGGCGCGAGGGCCCGCTACACCTTC. The chain uses TRBV9 and TRBJ1-2, with 9 bases fitting TRBD1. The ends lost 0 bases at V and 9 bases at J; junction bases unmatched: 12. The CDR3 has 16 amino acids. Germline loops: CDR1 SGDLS, CDR2 YYNGEE.

This chain connects TRBV7-2 to TRBJ2-1, with D tentatively TRBD1 (6 bases). This CDR3 is 16 amino acids long. Germline-derived CDR1 and CDR2 are SGHTA and FQGNSA. V lost 8 bases and J lost 6, with 23 bases in between. CDR3 sequence (DNA): TGTGCCAGCCTGCCTCGTAGGACAGCGGCGATCAATGAGCAGTTCTTC. Translating gives CASLPRRTAAINEQFF.

The chain has TRBV5-6 and TRBJ1-5; 9 nucleotides line up with TRBD1. The CDR3 has 16 amino acids. The V gene end was trimmed by 0 bases and the J gene end by 7 bases; junction bases not matched to a gene: 8. CDR1 is SGHDT, CDR2 YYEEEE, per germline. CDR3 sequence: CASSLAYRGREQPQHF. DNA for the CDR3: TGTGCCAGCAGCTTGGCCTACAGGGGGCGAGAACAGCCCCAGCATTTT.

This chain connects TRBV6-1 to TRBJ2-5; D may be TRBD2 (6 bases). V shed 1 base and J shed 2 bases, with 11 bases lying between them. CDR1 is MNHNS, CDR2 SASEGT, per germline. The CDR3 covers 15 residues. CDR3 bases: TGTGCCAGCAGTGAAGTAATGGGGGGACAAGAGACCCAGTACTTC. Protein: CASSEVMGGQETQYF.

V and J are TRBV2 and TRBJ1-2, with TRBD1 matching 7 bases. The V gene end was trimmed by 8 bases and the J gene end by 4 bases; junction bases not matched to a gene: 4. Germline lookup yields CDR1 SNHLY and CDR2 FYNNEI. The CDR3 totals 12 residues. The CDR3 DNA sequence: TGTGCCAGCGTGACAGGGCCCTATGGCTACACCTTC. It specifies CASVTGPYGYTF. Supplemented by reference TRBV2 and TRBJ1-2, the full variable domain reads EPEVTQTPSHQVTQMGQEVILRCVPISNHLYFYWYRQILGQKVEFLVSFYNNEISEKSEIFDDQFSVERPDGSNFTLKIRSTKLEDSAMYFCASVTGPYGYTFGSGTRLTVV.

The V call is TRBV7-9, the J call TRBJ2-3; 9 positions match TRBD1. This CDR3 has 15 residues. V lost 6 bases to trimming and J lost 5 bases; unmatched junction nucleotides: 9. Germline V gives CDR1 SEHNR, CDR2 FQNEAQ (reference sequence). The CDR3: CASSYGQGLEDTQYF. The CDR3, as DNA: TGTGCCAGCAGTTATGGACAGGGGTTAGAAGATACGCAGTATTTT. The full variable domain, with the rest looked up from reference TRBV7-9 and TRBJ2-3, is DTGVSQNPRHKITKRGQNVTFRCDPISEHNRLYWYRQTLGQGPEFLTYFQNEAQLEKSRLLSDRFSAERPKGSFSTLEIQRTEQGDSAMYLCASSYGQGLEDTQYFGPGTRLTVL.

This chain uses TRBV5-1 with TRBJ2-1; a possible D gene is TRBD1 (6 bases). The CDR3 is made up of 16 amino acids. Germline-derived CDR1 and CDR2 are SGHRS and YFSETQ. Trimming took 0 bases from V and 9 from J, leaving 19 bases between them. As DNA, the CDR3 is TGCGCCAGCAGCTTGGCCTATTGGGGGCGTGAAGGTGAGCAGTTCTTC. Amino acid sequence: CASSLAYWGREGEQFF.

V gene TRBV7-3 combines with J gene TRBJ1-2, with 10 bases lining up with TRBD1. This CDR3 has 16 amino acids. The J segment lost 4 bases and the V segment lost 2 bases, leaving 7 bases of the junction unmatched. Germline CDR1 SGHTA, CDR2 FQGTGA. The CDR3 sequence: CASSLSPGQGTYGYTF. The CDR3 bases are TGTGCCAGCAGCTTATCCCCGGGACAGGGGACCTATGGCTACACCTTC. Complete variable domain (other parts from reference TRBV7-3 and TRBJ1-2): GAGVSQTPSNKVTEKGKYVELRCDPISGHTALYWYRQSLGQGPEFLIYFQGTGAADDSGLPNDRFFAVRPEGSVSTLKIQRTERGDSAVYLCASSLSPGQGTYGYTFGSGTRLTVV.